The 22 T cell receptor beta chains in this list originate from one sample, sequenced in a study of T cell changes during pregnancy in multiple sclerosis. The repertoire was sequenced with immunoSEQ multiplex PCR; TCRdb's copy has only in-frame clones and lacks some. The table has approximately 35,000 clones, almost 95% seen once. Sequencing was done on a sample of PBMCs (not recorded whether the cells were cultured). The receptor source for this set is a female donor with multiple sclerosis, enrolled in a pregnancy study.

The rearrangement joins TRBV7-3 to TRBJ2-7; 9 bases fit TRBD1. V shed 1 base and J 4 bases; nucleotides not matched to a gene: 5. This CDR3 region has 15 residues. Per the germline V gene, CDR1 is SGHTA and CDR2 is FQGTGA. CDR3 sequence reads: CASSLIWTGDYEQYF. CDR3 bases: TGTGCCAGCAGCTTAATATGGACAGGGGATTACGAGCAGTACTTC.

The V call is TRBV11-2, the J call TRBJ2-1; weak D call: TRBD1 (5 bases). Germline lookup yields CDR1 SGHAT and CDR2 FQNNGV. V was cut by 2 bases and J by 5 bases, with 10 bases left in between. This CDR3 is 14 amino acids long. CDR3 protein: CASSLNAGNNEQFF. The CDR3 nucleotides read TGTGCCAGCAGCTTAAACGCAGGGAACAATGAGCAGTTCTTC. Looking up the rest from reference TRBV11-2 and TRBJ2-1 gives the full variable domain: EAGVAQSPRYKIIEKRQSVAFWCNPISGHATLYWYQQILGQGPKLLIQFQNNGVVDDSQLPKDRFSAERLKGVDSTLKIQPAKLEDSAVYLCASSLNAGNNEQFFGPGTRLTVL.

The chain combines TRBV30 with TRBJ2-1; 12 nucleotides agree with TRBD2. V shed 0 bases and J 7 bases; nucleotides not matched to a gene: 7. CDR3 size: 16 residues. Germline CDR1 GTSNPN, CDR2 SVGIG (reference sequence). For the CDR3, the DNA is TGTGCCTGGAGTGTAGCGGGACTAGCGGGTTTGAATGAGCAGTTCTTC. Translation gives CAWSVAGLAGLNEQFF.

V gene TRBV9 combines with J gene TRBJ2-3, with TRBD2 identical over 11 bases. This CDR3 is built from 15 residues. V was clipped by 5 bases and J by 6 bases; unmatched bases: 8. Germline CDR1 SGDLS, CDR2 YYNGEE. The CDR3 DNA follows: TGTGCCAGCAGTGGGGGACTAGCGGATTTTGATACGCAGTATTTT. Its protein product is CASSGGLADFDTQYF.

This rearrangement joins TRBV5-4 to TRBJ1-4, with D tentatively TRBD1 (6 bases). Trimming stripped 3 bases from V and 8 bases from J, with 11 bases between. The CDR3 spans 13 residues. From germline, CDR1 is SGHNT and CDR2 YYREEE (reference sequence). The CDR3 is CASSSETGEKLFF. DNA for the CDR3: TGTGCCAGCAGCTCGGAGACAGGCGAAAAACTGTTTTTT.

The count of this clone is one. The chain uses TRBV11-3 and TRBJ2-2; D is perhaps TRBD2 (6 bases). The CDR3 has 14 amino acids. V lost 5 bases, J lost 4 bases, and 11 bases lay in between. From germline, CDR1 is SGHNT and CDR2 YENEEA. The CDR3: CASSPQGGTGELFF. The CDR3 DNA sequence: TGTGCCAGCAGCCCCCAGGGAGGCACCGGGGAGCTGTTTTTT.

CDR3 sequence: CASSPSTDTQYF. As DNA, the CDR3 is TGTGCCAGCAGCCCTAGCACAGATACGCAGTATTTT. The V and J genes are TRBV28 and TRBJ2-3; D is ambiguous. Germline V gene data show CDR1 as MDHEN and CDR2 as SYDVKM. The CDR3 is 12 amino acids. Trimming cost V 6 bases and J 0 bases, with 4 bases left between them.

The gene calls are TRBV27 and TRBJ1-1, with D maybe TRBD1 (6 bases). The CDR3 spans 16 residues. Trimming stripped 0 bases from V and 5 bases from J, with 16 bases between. The germline CDR1 and CDR2 sequences are MNHEY and SMNVEV (reference sequence). This chain's CDR3 is CASSLSISRGGTEAFF. The CDR3 DNA is TGTGCCAGCAGTTTATCTATTAGCAGGGGTGGGACTGAAGCTTTCTTT.

The chain joins TRBV5-4 to TRBJ2-3; 14 nucleotides align to TRBD2. The germline V gene has CDR1 SGHNT and CDR2 YYREEE (reference sequence). Trimming removed 4 bases from V and 8 bases from J; junction bases left unmatched: 6. The CDR3 sequence is 15 residues long. This CDR3 is CASSTGLAGVSTQYF. The CDR3, as DNA: TGTGCCAGCAGCACGGGACTAGCGGGAGTAAGTACGCAGTATTTT.

The rearrangement joins TRBV5-1 to TRBJ1-1, with 10 bases aligning to TRBD1. V shed 4 bases, J shed 5 bases, and the junction held 8 bases outside the gene matches. The CDR3 contains 15 residues. Germline CDR1 SGHRS, CDR2 YFSETQ. The CDR3 DNA reads as TGCGCCAGCAGCCCGGAGACAGGGGGCTATACTGAAGCTTTCTTT. Translation: CASSPETGGYTEAFF. Full variable domain (missing parts from reference TRBV5-1 and TRBJ1-1): KAGVTQTPRYLIKTRGQQVTLSCSPISGHRSVSWYQQTPGQGLQFLFEYFSETQRNKGNFPGRFSGRQFSNSRSEMNVSTLELGDSALYLCASSPETGGYTEAFFGQGTRLTVV.

The chain couples TRBV28 to TRBJ2-5, with 14 bases identical to TRBD2. The V and J ends lost 4 bases and 3 bases, in that order; junction bases with no gene match: 7. In germline, CDR1 is MDHEN, CDR2 SYDVKM. This CDR3 contains 17 residues. CDR3 residues: CASSSPRTSGRKETQYF. CDR3 nucleotide sequence: TGTGCCAGCAGTTCCCCCCGGACTAGCGGGAGGAAAGAGACCCAGTACTTC.

This chain joins TRBV12-5 and TRBJ1-5; TRBD1 aligns across 7 bases. This CDR3 is 15 amino acids long. The V gene end was trimmed by 1 base and the J gene end by 3 bases; junction bases not matched to a gene: 3. Germline CDR1 reads LGHNT; CDR2 reads FRNRAP. The CDR3 region is CASGLATGLNQPQHF. CDR3 nucleotides: TGTGCTAGTGGTTTGGCGACAGGGCTCAATCAGCCCCAGCATTTT.

The V and J genes are TRBV30 and TRBJ1-5; 8 positions agree with TRBD1. This CDR3 is built from 18 residues. J was trimmed by 0 bases and V by 3 bases; bases with no gene match: 13. CDR1 is GTSNPN and CDR2 is SVGIG in the germline V gene (reference sequence). The CDR3 DNA is TGTGCCTGGAGCTCAGGGACAGGACAAAAGTATAGCAATCAGCCCCAGCATTTT. Protein product: CAWSSGTGQKYSNQPQHF.

The chain carries TRBV5-1 and TRBJ2-3, with D unclear. This CDR3 is built from 14 residues. Germline V gene data show CDR1 as SGHRS and CDR2 as YFSETQ. V shed 1 base and J shed 2 bases, with 8 bases lying between them. CDR3 in DNA: TGCGCCAGCAGCTTGAGCGCTATCACAGATACGCAGTATTTT. It codes for CASSLSAITDTQYF.

The genes are TRBV10-1 and TRBJ2-3; 10 nucleotides match TRBD1. From germline, CDR1 is WNHNN and CDR2 SYGVQD (reference sequence). The CDR3 is made up of 15 amino acids. Losses at the gene ends were 6 bases for V and 2 bases for J; bases not matched to a gene: 5. CDR3 sequence (DNA): TGCGCCAGCAGCGGGACAGGGGAGACCACAGATACGCAGTATTTT. Translating it yields CASSGTGETTDTQYF.

The gene calls are TRBV6-1 and TRBJ2-7; TRBD2 matches at 9 bases. The CDR3 is 15 amino acids. V gave up 1 base and J gave up 2 bases; unmatched junction bases: 3. CDR1 is MNHNS, CDR2 SASEGT, per germline. The CDR3 sequence: CASSEGLAETYEQYF. The CDR3 DNA sequence: TGTGCCAGCAGTGAAGGACTAGCGGAAACCTACGAGCAGTACTTC.

The chain employs TRBV7-9 and TRBJ1-2; D gene unclear. The CDR3 contains 13 residues. V lost 5 bases, J lost 4 bases, and 11 bases lay in between. Looked up from germline, CDR1 is SEHNR and CDR2 is FQNEAQ (reference sequence). In nucleotides, the CDR3 is TGTGCCAGCAGCCAGACCGAGATCTATGGCTACACCTTC. It codes for CASSQTEIYGYTF.

The chain joins TRBV7-2 to TRBJ2-2; tentatively, D is TRBD1 (6 bases). The CDR3 is made up of 14 amino acids. Germline V gene sequence: CDR1 SGHTA, CDR2 FQGNSA. The germline V and J ends were trimmed by 4 bases and 4 bases, with 10 bases remaining between them. The CDR3 coding sequence is TGTGCCAGCAGCTCCCAGGGGATCACCGGGGAGCTGTTTTTT. It encodes CASSSQGITGELFF. The whole variable domain, filled in from reference TRBV7-2 and TRBJ2-2, reads GAGVSQSPSNKVTEKGKDVELRCDPISGHTALYWYRQSLGQGLEFLIYFQGNSAPDKSGLPSDRFSAERTGGSVSTLTIQRTQQEDSAVYLCASSSQGITGELFFGEGSRLTVL.

This clone occurred once. The chain employs TRBV27 and TRBJ2-7; 10 nucleotides align to TRBD2. This CDR3 contains 17 residues. The V gene's germline CDR1 is MNHEY and CDR2 SMNVEV (reference sequence). J lost 4 bases, V lost 2 bases, and 11 bases had no gene match. The CDR3 loop is CASSLIAGLAGEYEQYF. The CDR3, as DNA: TGTGCCAGCAGTTTAATAGCAGGGCTAGCGGGAGAGTACGAGCAGTACTTC.

This chain joins TRBV4-1 and TRBJ2-1; 10 nucleotides line up with TRBD2. This CDR3 is 15 amino acids long. The germline CDR1 and CDR2 sequences are MGHRA and YSYEKL. V lost 4 bases, J lost 7 bases, and 7 bases stayed unmatched. The CDR3 DNA is TGCGCCAGCAGCCCTTCTAGCGGGAGTCAGAATGAGCAGTTCTTC. This sequence encodes CASSPSSGSQNEQFF.

The CDR3 sequence: CASSLKRFLAYNEQFF. The CDR3 DNA sequence: TGTGCCAGCAGCTTAAAGCGGTTCCTTGCCTACAATGAGCAGTTCTTC. The V and J genes are TRBV7-9 and TRBJ2-1; D possibly corresponds to TRBD2 (5 bases). This CDR3 contains 16 residues. Trimming stripped 2 bases from V and 2 bases from J, with 13 bases between. Germline CDR1 is SEHNR and CDR2 is FQNEAQ (reference sequence).

Written as DNA, the CDR3 is TGTGCCATCAGTGGTAGGGAAACCTACGAGCAGTACTTC. Translated, it gives CAISGRETYEQYF. The rearrangement uses TRBV10-3 and TRBJ2-7; D call uncertain. CDR1 is ENHRY, CDR2 SYGVKD, per germline. The V end was cut by 4 bases, the J end by 2 bases, with 9 bases between. This CDR3 is 13 amino acids long.